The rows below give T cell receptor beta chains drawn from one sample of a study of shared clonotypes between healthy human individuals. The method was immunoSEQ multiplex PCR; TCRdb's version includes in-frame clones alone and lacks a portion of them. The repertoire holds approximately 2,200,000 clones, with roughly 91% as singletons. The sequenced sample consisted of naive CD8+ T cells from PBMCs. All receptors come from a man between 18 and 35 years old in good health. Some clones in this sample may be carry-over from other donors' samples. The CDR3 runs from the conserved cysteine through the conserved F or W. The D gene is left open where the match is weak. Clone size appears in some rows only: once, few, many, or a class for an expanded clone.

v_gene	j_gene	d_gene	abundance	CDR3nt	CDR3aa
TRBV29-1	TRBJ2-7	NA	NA	TGCAGCGTTGAAGACTATCCTAAAGGGGGAACCTACGAGCAGTACTTC	CSVEDYPKGGTYEQYF
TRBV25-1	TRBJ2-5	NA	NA	TGTGCCAGCACCGAGGGGGTGACCCAGTACTTC	CASTEGVTQYF
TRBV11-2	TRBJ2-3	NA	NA	TGTGCCAGCAGCTTTTTAGGGGATACGCAGTATTTT	CASSFLGDTQYF
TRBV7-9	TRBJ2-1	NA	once	TGTGCCAGCAGCCCCGGGAGTTCCCGCAATGAGCAGTTCTTC	CASSPGSSRNEQFF
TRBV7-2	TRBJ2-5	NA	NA	TGTGCCAGCAGCTCTCGGGAGAGTGAGACCCAGTACTTC	CASSSRESETQYF
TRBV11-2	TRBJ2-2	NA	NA	TGTGCCAGCAGCTCCCCGGGGTCAAACACCGGGGAGCTGTTTTTT	CASSSPGSNTGELFF
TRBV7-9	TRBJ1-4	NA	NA	TGTGCCAGCAGCTCCAGGACGGCGGATAATGAAAAACTGTTTTTT	CASSSRTADNEKLFF
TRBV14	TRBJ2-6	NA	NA	TGTGCCAGCAGCCAAAGGAGGTTGGAGGGGGCCAACGTCCTGACTTTC	CASSQRRLEGANVLTF
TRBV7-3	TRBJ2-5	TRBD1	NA	TGTGCCAGCAGTTGGTCCCAAAACAGGGGATTCGAGACCCAGTACTTC	CASSWSQNRGFETQYF
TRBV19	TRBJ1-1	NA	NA	TGTGCCAGTAGTATTGGTCGCGGGGTTGACACTGAAGCTTTCTTT	CASSIGRGVDTEAFF
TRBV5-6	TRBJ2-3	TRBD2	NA	TGTGCCAGCAGCTCGGGACTAGCGGTAACCGTGGGAACAGATACGCAGTATTTT	CASSSGLAVTVGTDTQYF
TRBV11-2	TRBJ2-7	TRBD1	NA	TGTGCCAGCGGGACAGGGACTTCCTACGAGCAGTACTTC	CASGTGTSYEQYF
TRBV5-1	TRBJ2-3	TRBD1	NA	TGCGCCAGCAGATTACAGGGGGCGCGGACAGATACGCAGTATTTT	CASRLQGARTDTQYF
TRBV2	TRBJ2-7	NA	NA	TGTGCCAGCAAGGGCCGAGACACGTTATACTCCTACGAGCAGTACTTC	CASKGRDTLYSYEQYF
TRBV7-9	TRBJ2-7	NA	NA	TGTGCCAGCAGCTTACCCTCAGGGCTACCCTACGAGCAGTACTTC	CASSLPSGLPYEQYF
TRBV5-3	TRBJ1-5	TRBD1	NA	TGTGCCAGCAGCTTGGGACAGGGGGGCAATCAGCCCCAGCATTTT	CASSLGQGGNQPQHF
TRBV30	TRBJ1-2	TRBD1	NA	TGTGCCTGGTTACTGGACAGGGGAAGGGATGGCTACACCTTC	CAWLLDRGRDGYTF
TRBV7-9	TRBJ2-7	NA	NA	TGTGCCAGCAGCCCGGACCCAGGGCCCTACGAGCAGTACTTC	CASSPDPGPYEQYF
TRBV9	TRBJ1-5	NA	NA	TGTGCCAGCAGCCCCGAAGGGGGCAATCAGCCCCAGCATTTT	CASSPEGGNQPQHF
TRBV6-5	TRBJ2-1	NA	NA	TGTGCCAGCAGTTACTCCCCAGCCCTTGACAATGAGCAGTTCTTC	CASSYSPALDNEQFF
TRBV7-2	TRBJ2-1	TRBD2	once	TGTGCCAGCAGCTTAGAAGCGGGAGGGCCCAATGAGCAGTTCTTC	CASSLEAGGPNEQFF
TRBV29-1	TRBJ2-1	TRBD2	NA	TGCAGCGTTGAAGATCTCGGGACTAGCGGGAGTGCCTCCTACAATGAGCAGTTCTTC	CSVEDLGTSGSASYNEQFF
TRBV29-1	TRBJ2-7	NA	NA	TGCAGCGTGCTAGGAACAGGGATGCCCTCCTACGAGCAGTACTTC	CSVLGTGMPSYEQYF
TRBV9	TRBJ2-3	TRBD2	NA	TGTGCCAGCAGCGTAGCCATAGGACTAGCGGGAGGTCCAGATACGCAGTATTTT	CASSVAIGLAGGPDTQYF
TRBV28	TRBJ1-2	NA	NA	TGTGCCAGCACGTTAGGGGATTGGTTGAATGGCTACACCTTC	CASTLGDWLNGYTF
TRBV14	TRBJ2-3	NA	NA	TGTGCCAGCAGCCAGGGGGTGAGGGATACGCAGTATTTT	CASSQGVRDTQYF
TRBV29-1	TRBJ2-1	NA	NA	TGCAGCGTTGACAGGGGAAACAATGAGCAGTTCTTC	CSVDRGNNEQFF
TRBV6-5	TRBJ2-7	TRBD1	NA	TGTGCCAGCAGCGACAGGGGCGCCCACGAGCAGTACTTC	CASSDRGAHEQYF
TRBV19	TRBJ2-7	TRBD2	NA	TGTGCCAGTAGTCCATCCGGGCTAGCGGAACTATACGAGCAGTACTTC	CASSPSGLAELYEQYF
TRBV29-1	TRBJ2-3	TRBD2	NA	TGCAGCGTCCGAAGACTCCCCGGGACTAGCGGGAGTCTGACAGATACGCAGTATTTT	CSVRRLPGTSGSLTDTQYF
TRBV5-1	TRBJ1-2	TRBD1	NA	TGCGCCAGCAGCAGCGGACAGGCCCCCTATGGCTACACCTTC	CASSSGQAPYGYTF